These 31 T cell receptor beta chains were all obtained from the same sample, sequenced in a study of cytomegalovirus exposure and HLA in healthy donors. The PCR had 60 Vbeta and 13 Jbeta primers. Method: immunoSEQ multiplex PCR; TCRdb's copy keeps in-frame clones and lacks some. Counted here are over 40,000 clones, roughly 87% occurring once; the ten biggest clones make up about 8%. The sample consisted of PBMCs. The receptor source for this set is a woman in her forties in good health and CMV-seropositive.

This chain joins TRBV5-1 and TRBJ1-2, with 12 positions matching TRBD1. CDR3 size: 16 residues. Trimming removed 7 bases from V and 7 bases from J; junction bases left unmatched: 14. Germline V lookup: CDR1 SGHRS, CDR2 YFSETQ. DNA of the CDR3: TGCGCCAGCGGAACGTTTAGCCCGGGACAGGGGGCTGGCTACACCTTC. Its translation: CASGTFSPGQGAGYTF.

The genes are TRBV2 and TRBJ2-6, with a weak D call TRBD1 (6 bases). Per the germline V gene, CDR1 is SNHLY and CDR2 is FYNNEI. The CDR3 is made up of 18 amino acids. The germline V and J ends were trimmed by 6 bases and 2 bases, with 20 bases remaining between them. In DNA, the CDR3 is TGTGCCAGCAGAGACGCAGGGGACCTCGCTGCTGGGGCCAACGTCCTGACTTTC. Translated: CASRDAGDLAAGANVLTF.

The rearrangement links TRBV11-2 to TRBJ2-1, with 7 bases fitting TRBD2. In germline, CDR1 is SGHAT, CDR2 FQNNGV. The CDR3 is 17 residues long. V shed 4 bases, J shed 3 bases, and the junction held 12 bases outside the gene matches. The CDR3 region has the DNA TGTGCCAGCAGCTCTCCCCTGGGGAGGGCCTTCTACAATGAGCAGTTCTTC. This translates into CASSSPLGRAFYNEQFF.

This clone was seen a few times. This chain links TRBV19 with TRBJ1-1; D possibly corresponds to TRBD1 (6 bases). The V gene's germline CDR1 is LNHDA and CDR2 SQIVND (reference sequence). The CDR3 is made up of 11 amino acids. V was shortened by 5 bases and J by 12 bases, with 13 bases between the two germline ends. The CDR3 here is CASSSQGLPFF. CDR3 DNA sequence: TGTGCCAGTAGTTCACAGGGTTTGCCTTTCTTT.

In nucleotides, the CDR3 is TGTGCCATCAGTGAGGGCGGAGTAGCGGGAAGCACAGATACGCAGTATTTT. Translating gives CAISEGGVAGSTDTQYF. J is TRBJ2-3 and V is TRBV10-3; TRBD2 matches 8 bases. Germline assignment: CDR1 ENHRY and CDR2 SYGVKD. The CDR3 extends over 17 amino acids. Trimming took 2 bases from V and 0 from J; bases not matched to a gene: 7.

This clone was seen a handful of times. The chain uses TRBV2 and TRBJ2-2; weak D call: TRBD1 (6 bases). The germline CDR1 and CDR2 sequences are SNHLY and FYNNEI. V dropped 7 bases and J dropped 0 bases, with 9 bases sitting between them. The CDR3 loop spans 14 amino acids. Here the CDR3 DNA reads TGTGCCAGCATCGGGACAACGAACACCGGGGAGCTGTTTTTT. The encoded protein is CASIGTTNTGELFF.

This rearrangement joins TRBV6-1 to TRBJ2-6, with D possibly being TRBD1 (6 bases). The CDR3 is 15 residues long. Germline values: CDR1 MNHNS, CDR2 SASEGT. V shed 6 bases and J shed 0 bases, with 9 bases lying between them. The CDR3 protein is CASSTQGSGANVLTF. CDR3 nucleotides: TGTGCCAGCAGCACACAGGGCTCTGGGGCCAACGTCCTGACTTTC.

This sequence joins TRBV18 and TRBJ2-5; 7 nucleotides agree with TRBD1. Germline loops: CDR1 KGHSH, CDR2 LQKENI. The junction had 4 bases not matched to a gene; V was cut back by 4 bases and J by 5 bases. This CDR3 region has 13 residues. CDR3: CASSQGAGETQYF. For the CDR3, the DNA is TGTGCCAGCTCACAGGGGGCAGGGGAGACCCAGTACTTC.

This clone was picked up a small number of times. V and J are TRBV6-5 and TRBJ1-5; D not certain. V gave up 10 bases and J gave up 6 bases, with 16 bases separating them. Per the germline V gene, CDR1 is MNHEY and CDR2 is SVGAGI. This CDR3 region has 13 residues. As DNA, the CDR3 is TGTGCCACGAGGGAAACTGGTTTTCAGCCCCAGCATTTT. Protein sequence: CATRETGFQPQHF.

V and J are TRBV11-2 and TRBJ2-7; perhaps TRBD2 as D (5 bases). Trimming removed 5 bases at V and 1 base at J, with 9 bases between. Germline V gene lookup returns CDR1 SGHAT and CDR2 FQNNGV. There are 13 residues in the CDR3. In nucleotides, the CDR3 is TGTGCCAGCAGCCCCGGGAAATCCTACGAGCAGTACTTC. As protein: CASSPGKSYEQYF.

The chain couples TRBV2 to TRBJ2-7, with D tentatively TRBD2 (6 bases). Trimming stripped 6 bases from V and 7 bases from J, with 10 bases between. Germline V lookup: CDR1 SNHLY, CDR2 FYNNEI. The CDR3 totals 11 residues. The CDR3 reads CASRGGEEQYF. DNA for the CDR3: TGTGCCAGCAGGGGGGGTGAAGAGCAGTACTTC.

The V gene is TRBV5-1, the J gene TRBJ1-1; 7 nucleotides match TRBD1. Germline V CDR1 and CDR2: SGHRS, YFSETQ. This CDR3 spans 14 amino acids. The J segment lost 2 bases and the V segment lost 2 bases, leaving 3 bases of the junction unmatched. Written as DNA, the CDR3 is TGCGCCAGCAGCTTCACAGGGGATAACACTGAAGCTTTCTTT. Its translation is CASSFTGDNTEAFF.

The rearrangement links TRBV5-1 to TRBJ2-2, with 7 bases identical to TRBD1. This CDR3 has 15 residues. Germline V gene lookup returns CDR1 SGHRS and CDR2 YFSETQ. V lost 0 bases, J lost 6 bases, and 5 bases stayed unmatched. The CDR3 spells CASSLEGARSGELFF. In DNA form, the CDR3 reads TGCGCCAGCAGCTTGGAGGGGGCGCGGTCCGGGGAGCTGTTTTTT.

This rearrangement joins TRBV5-1 to TRBJ1-6; possible D gene TRBD1, 5 bases. The CDR3 runs to 18 residues. The V end lost 0 bases, the J end lost 6 bases, and 19 bases lay between the germline ends. Germline V gives CDR1 SGHRS, CDR2 YFSETQ. CDR3 region: CASSLVSRQTVFNSPLHF. CDR3 coding DNA: TGCGCCAGCAGCTTGGTTTCGCGACAGACAGTTTTTAATTCACCCCTCCACTTT.

As for this clone: At one of its ends the junction is not consistent with the germline gene, which may arise from a read error. The chain uses TRBV6-1 and TRBJ2-7; D possibly corresponds to TRBD1 (5 bases). The CDR3 has 12 residues. CDR1 MNHNS and CDR2 SASEGT come from the germline V gene. CDR3 DNA sequence: TGTGCCAGCAGTGAAGTCTCCGGACAAGGTAACTTC. As protein: CASSEVSGQGNF.

This clone was seen only a few times. This chain joins TRBV4-2 and TRBJ2-3, with 8 bases that match TRBD2. This CDR3 spans 13 amino acids. Germline lookup yields CDR1 LGHNA and CDR2 YNFKEQ. J lost 6 bases, V lost 8 bases, and 7 bases had no gene match. CDR3 amino acids: CASGLASEDTQYF. For the CDR3, the DNA is TGTGCCAGCGGACTAGCATCAGAGGATACGCAGTATTTT.

This rearrangement joins TRBV12-5 to TRBJ1-1; possibly TRBD1 for D (6 bases). Germline V gene data show CDR1 as LGHNT and CDR2 as FRNRAP. This CDR3 spans 13 amino acids. Trimming took 8 bases from V and 1 from J, leaving 11 bases between them. The CDR3 bases are TGTGCTAGTTCAGGACAGACGAACACTGAAGCTTTCTTT. The encoded protein is CASSGQTNTEAFF.

This chain uses TRBV19 with TRBJ2-1, with TRBD2 identical over 8 bases. V lost 5 bases, J lost 8 bases, and 14 bases stayed unmatched. The CDR3 has 16 residues. Germline lookup yields CDR1 LNHDA and CDR2 SQIVND (reference sequence). DNA of the CDR3: TGTGCCAGTAGTCGCGCCGGCGGGCTAGCGGGCGATGAGCAGTTCTTC. It yields the protein CASSRAGGLAGDEQFF.

This clone has only a few counts. The chain links TRBV14 to TRBJ2-1; tentative D call: TRBD1 (5 bases). From germline, CDR1 is SGHDN and CDR2 FVKESK. The CDR3 spans 15 residues. Trimming removed 0 bases at V and 4 bases at J, with 10 bases between. The CDR3 here is CASSQDLGQYNEQFF. The CDR3 coding sequence is TGTGCCAGCAGCCAAGATCTGGGGCAGTACAATGAGCAGTTCTTC.

This CDR3 reads CASSKDTSYEQYF. CDR3 DNA sequence: TGTGCCAGTAGTAAGGACACCTCCTACGAGCAGTACTTC. The chain is built from TRBV19 and TRBJ2-7, with a tentative D call TRBD1 (5 bases). Germline V gene sequence: CDR1 LNHDA, CDR2 SQIVND (reference sequence). CDR3 length: 13 residues. Deletions cut 4 bases from V and 0 bases from J, with 7 bases between.

This clone has only a few counts. The rearrangement uses TRBV10-3 and TRBJ1-1, with TRBD1 identical over 12 bases. The germline CDR1 and CDR2 sequences are ENHRY and SYGVKD. The CDR3 loop spans 12 amino acids. V dropped 6 bases and J dropped 8; count of bases not matched to a gene: 1. CDR3 sequence (DNA): TGTGCCATCAGGGGACAGGGGGCGGAAGCTTTCTTT. It yields the protein CAIRGQGAEAFF.

This sequence joins TRBV5-1 and TRBJ1-2; D not resolved. CDR3 length: 13 residues. V was shortened by 4 bases and J by 4 bases, with 11 bases between the two germline ends. The V gene's germline CDR1 is SGHRS and CDR2 YFSETQ. The DNA for the CDR3 is TGCGCCAGCAGCAGGGAGCGGGGCTATGGCTACACCTTC. Translation: CASSRERGYGYTF.

The chain combines TRBV6-5 with TRBJ2-7; the match to TRBD2 covers 9 bases. The junction had 6 bases not matched to a gene; V was cut back by 0 bases and J by 3 bases. Germline values: CDR1 MNHEY, CDR2 SVGAGI. This CDR3 is built from 16 residues. The CDR3 here is CASSYSIVAGDYEQYF. Here the CDR3 DNA reads TGTGCCAGCAGTTACTCGATAGTAGCGGGAGACTACGAGCAGTACTTC.

The chain couples TRBV6-6 to TRBJ1-3, with D possibly matching TRBD1 (5 bases). This CDR3 has 13 residues. Trimming shortened V by 4 bases and J by 2 bases, and 6 bases separated the two germline ends. The V gene's germline CDR1 is MNHNY and CDR2 SVGAGI (reference sequence). CDR3 residues: CASSSGAGNTIYF. Here the CDR3 DNA reads TGTGCCAGCAGTTCGGGGGCTGGAAACACCATATATTTT.

The chain combines TRBV2 with TRBJ1-1, with 8 nucleotides matching TRBD1. Germline lookup yields CDR1 SNHLY and CDR2 FYNNEI. The CDR3 sequence is 14 residues long. After removal of 4 bases from V and 8 bases from J, the junction contained 9 bases not matched to a gene. CDR3 protein: CASSGGQGAREAFF. The CDR3 nucleotides are TGTGCCAGCAGTGGGGGTCAGGGGGCTCGCGAAGCTTTCTTT.

The rearrangement joins TRBV19 to TRBJ2-3, with 12 bases identical to TRBD2. J was trimmed by 6 bases and V by 5 bases; bases with no gene match: 12. Per the germline V gene, CDR1 is LNHDA and CDR2 is SQIVND (reference sequence). The CDR3 loop spans 17 amino acids. The CDR3 protein is CASSGRLAGAPSDTQYF. The CDR3 DNA reads as TGTGCCAGTAGTGGTCGACTAGCGGGGGCCCCTAGCGATACGCAGTATTTT. The variable domain in full, with the rest retrieved from reference TRBV19 and TRBJ2-3, is DGGITQSPKYLFRKEGQNVTLSCEQNLNHDAMYWYRQDPGQGLRLIYYSQIVNDFQKGDIAEGYSVSREKKESFPLTVTSAQKNPTAFYLCASSGRLAGAPSDTQYFGPGTRLTVL.

J is TRBJ2-2 and V is TRBV7-3; a possible D gene is TRBD2 (6 bases). The CDR3 runs to 13 residues. Looked up from germline, CDR1 is SGHTA and CDR2 is FQGTGA. Trimming removed 3 bases from V and 5 bases from J, with 7 bases in between. As DNA, the CDR3 is TGTGCCAGCAGCTTTAGCGGAACCGGGGAGCTGTTTTTT. This translates into CASSFSGTGELFF.

Written as DNA, the CDR3 is TGTGCCAGCAGTTTCGTGTCAGGGGGCTTTCAGCCCCAGCATTTT. It yields the protein CASSFVSGGFQPQHF. The gene calls are TRBV28 and TRBJ1-5; TRBD1 agrees at 8 bases. This CDR3 region has 15 residues. V was clipped by 3 bases and J by 6 bases; unmatched bases: 7. Germline loops: CDR1 MDHEN, CDR2 SYDVKM. Complete variable domain (other parts from reference TRBV28 and TRBJ1-5): DVKVTQSSRYLVKRTGEKVFLECVQDMDHENMFWYRQDPGLGLRLIYFSYDVKMKEKGDIPEGYSVSREKKERFSLILESASTNQTSMYLCASSFVSGGFQPQHFGDGTRLSIL.

The V call is TRBV19, the J call TRBJ2-3; D is unresolved. V was trimmed by 3 bases and J by 4 bases, leaving 8 bases between them. Germline V gives CDR1 LNHDA, CDR2 SQIVND (reference sequence). This CDR3 has 13 residues. The CDR3 DNA reads as TGTGCCAGTAGTATGTCGGTGGCAGATACGCAGTATTTT. This codes for CASSMSVADTQYF.

The genes are TRBV19 and TRBJ2-2; TRBD2 is a possible D gene (6 bases). V gave up 3 bases and J gave up 0 bases, with 14 bases separating them. The CDR3 consists of 17 residues. The germline gives CDR1 LNHDA, CDR2 SQIVND (reference sequence). The CDR3 loop reads CASSMEGYSTNTGELFF. In DNA, the CDR3 is TGTGCCAGTAGTATGGAGGGGTACAGCACGAACACCGGGGAGCTGTTTTTT. Looking up the rest from reference TRBV19 and TRBJ2-2 gives the full variable domain: DGGITQSPKYLFRKEGQNVTLSCEQNLNHDAMYWYRQDPGQGLRLIYYSQIVNDFQKGDIAEGYSVSREKKESFPLTVTSAQKNPTAFYLCASSMEGYSTNTGELFFGEGSRLTVL.

DNA for the CDR3: TGTGCCAGCAGCCGGGGACAGGGGGTTATGACAGATACGCAGTATTTT. As protein: CASSRGQGVMTDTQYF. This chain joins TRBV7-6 and TRBJ2-3; 11 bases agree with TRBD1. Germline V CDR1 and CDR2: SGHVS, FNYEAQ. The V and J ends lost 5 bases and 3 bases, in that order; junction bases with no gene match: 7. This CDR3 is 16 amino acids long.